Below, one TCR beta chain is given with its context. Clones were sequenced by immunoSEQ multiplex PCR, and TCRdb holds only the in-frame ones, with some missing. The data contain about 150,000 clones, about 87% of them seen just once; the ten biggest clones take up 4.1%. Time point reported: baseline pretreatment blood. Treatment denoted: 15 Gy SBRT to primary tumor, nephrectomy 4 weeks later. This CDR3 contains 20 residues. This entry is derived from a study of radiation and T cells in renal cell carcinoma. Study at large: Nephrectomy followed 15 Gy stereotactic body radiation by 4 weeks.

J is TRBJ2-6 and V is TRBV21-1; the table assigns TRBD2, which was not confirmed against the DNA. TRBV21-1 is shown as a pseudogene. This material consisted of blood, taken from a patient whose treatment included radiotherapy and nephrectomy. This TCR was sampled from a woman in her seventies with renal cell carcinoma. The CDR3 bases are TGTGCCAGCAGCAAAGTGCGGGCCAAAGTACTCAACTCTGGGGCCAACGTCCTGACTTTC. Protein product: CASSKVRAKVLNSGANVLTF.